Each of the 18 T cell receptor beta chains below was sequenced from the same sample in a study of shared clonotypes between healthy human individuals. Clones were sequenced by immunoSEQ multiplex PCR, and TCRdb holds only the in-frame ones, with some missing. Of a few hundred thousand clones in the sample, roughly four fifths were seen once. Sequenced: PBMCs. The receptors come from a woman in her 40s in good health. Some clones in this sample may be carry-over from other donors' samples.

The chain combines TRBV6-4 with TRBJ1-5, with 9 bases aligning to TRBD1. Germline trimming cut 6 bases from V and 8 bases from J; bases unmatched to any gene: 8. This CDR3 region has 14 residues. CDR1 MRHNA and CDR2 SNTAGT come from the germline V gene. As DNA, the CDR3 is TGTGCCAGCAGCCCTACAGGGGGCGGGGAGCCCCAGCATTTT. Its protein product is CASSPTGGGEPQHF.

The genes are TRBV19 and TRBJ1-1; TRBD1 matches 8 bases. J lost 5 bases, V lost 3 bases, and 14 bases had no gene match. Germline lookup yields CDR1 LNHDA and CDR2 SQIVND (reference sequence). This CDR3 has 17 residues. CDR3 sequence: CASSIVTGALSRTEAFF. The DNA for the CDR3 is TGTGCCAGTAGTATCGTGACAGGGGCGCTATCCAGGACTGAAGCTTTCTTT.

CDR3 residues: CASSFSGPSREQYF. The CDR3 nucleotides read TGTGCCAGCAGTTTTAGCGGGCCCTCTAGGGAGCAGTACTTC. The rearrangement joins TRBV27 to TRBJ2-7; 7 bases are shared with TRBD2. The ends lost 3 bases at V and 7 bases at J; junction bases unmatched: 9. The V gene's germline CDR1 is MNHEY and CDR2 SMNVEV (reference sequence). The length of the CDR3 is 14 residues.

This chain uses TRBV28 with TRBJ2-2, with TRBD2 identical over 8 bases. V gave up 6 bases and J gave up 1 base; unmatched junction bases: 16. Germline V CDR1 and CDR2: MDHEN, SYDVKM. CDR3 length: 19 amino acids. The CDR3 sequence: CASSSVPAGDLLNTGELFF. The CDR3 region has the DNA TGTGCCAGCAGCTCCGTTCCAGCGGGGGATTTATTGAACACCGGGGAGCTGTTTTTT. The whole variable domain, filled in from reference TRBV28 and TRBJ2-2, reads DVKVTQSSRYLVKRTGEKVFLECVQDMDHENMFWYRQDPGLGLRLIYFSYDVKMKEKGDIPEGYSVSREKKERFSLILESASTNQTSMYLCASSSVPAGDLLNTGELFFGEGSRLTVL.

The genes are TRBV5-6 and TRBJ2-7; D not resolved. The CDR3 sequence is 12 residues long. V shed 1 base and J shed 3 bases, with 5 bases lying between them. CDR1 is SGHDT, CDR2 YYEEEE, per germline. The CDR3 DNA is TGTGCCAGCAGCTTGAATAACTACGAGCAGTACTTC. Residues: CASSLNNYEQYF.

Comment on this clone: Other DNA variants within this sample encode the same CDR3. The chain has TRBV2 and TRBJ2-7; tentatively, D is TRBD1 (5 bases). With 3 bases removed from V and 4 bases from J, the gap between germline ends came to 7 bases. This CDR3 region has 12 residues. The germline gives CDR1 SNHLY, CDR2 FYNNEI. The chain's CDR3 is CASSDRVYEQYF. The CDR3, as DNA: TGTGCCAGCAGTGACAGGGTGTACGAGCAGTACTTC.

V and J are TRBV6-1 and TRBJ1-5; no reliable D call. V lost 3 bases and J 4 bases, leaving 13 bases between the germline ends. The CDR3 runs 15 residues. Germline CDR1 reads MNHNS; CDR2 reads SASEGT. The CDR3 loop is CASSESGIWNQPQHF. CDR3 coding DNA: TGTGCCAGCAGTGAGTCTGGGATCTGGAATCAGCCCCAGCATTTT.

The V and J genes are TRBV25-1 and TRBJ2-7; D ambiguous. The germline V gene encodes CDR1 MGHDK and CDR2 SYGVNS. This CDR3 region has 13 residues. The V end lost 5 bases, the J end lost 6 bases, and 14 bases lay between the germline ends. The CDR3, as DNA: TGTGCCAGCAGTTCCCTTGCCACCCTCGAGCAGTACTTC. Its protein is CASSSLATLEQYF.

This clone has more than one count but fewer than ten. A far larger clone is a single base away, which makes a read error likely. This sample includes further DNA sequences coding for the same CDR3. This sequence joins TRBV29-1 and TRBJ1-1; tentative D call: TRBD1 (5 bases). V lost 6 bases to trimming and J lost 6 bases, with 14 bases between them. The CDR3 is 12 residues long. Per germline, CDR1 SQVTM and CDR2 ANQGSEA. The CDR3 is CSVGDGLAEAFF. CDR3 sequence (DNA): TGCAGCGTCGGGGACGGCCTTGCTGAAGCTTTCTTT.

V is TRBV11-3 and J is TRBJ2-4; D is unclear. CDR3 length: 13 amino acids. Trimming shortened V by 3 bases and J by 3 bases, and 6 bases separated the two germline ends. In germline, CDR1 is SGHNT, CDR2 YENEEA. The CDR3 DNA is TGTGCCAGCAGCTTTGGGGACAAAAACATTCAGTACTTC. This codes for CASSFGDKNIQYF.

The chain combines TRBV10-1 with TRBJ2-1; D may be TRBD2 (5 bases). CDR3 length: 14 amino acids. Trimming removed 8 bases at V and 0 bases at J, with 11 bases between. Germline CDR1 reads WNHNN; CDR2 reads SYGVQD (reference sequence). This CDR3 reads CASSSSSSYNEQFF. The CDR3 coding sequence is TGCGCCAGCTCTAGCTCCAGCTCCTACAATGAGCAGTTCTTC.

As for this clone: The likely explanation is a read error, given a far larger clone one base away. Given the absence of the conserved phenylalanine or tryptophan at the CDR3 end, a read error is likely. Additional DNA sequences in this sample encode the identical CDR3. The chain links TRBV30 to TRBJ1-1; D possibly corresponds to TRBD1 (5 bases). The CDR3 is 11 amino acids. V was clipped by 3 bases and J by 5 bases, with 7 bases between them. In germline, CDR1 is GTSNPN, CDR2 SVGIG (reference sequence). CDR3 nucleotide sequence: TGTGCCTGGAGGGACATGACTGAAGCTTTCTCT. The encoded protein is CAWRDMTEAFS.

This chain uses TRBV28 with TRBJ1-2, with D hard to call. Germline CDR1 MDHEN, CDR2 SYDVKM. The CDR3 covers 17 residues. V was pared by 5 bases and J by 5 bases, with 24 bases between. The CDR3 coding sequence is TGTGCCAGCAGTGCCCGGATTACGACCCGTAGGAGGTATGGCTACACCTTC. It yields the protein CASSARITTRRRYGYTF.

The chain carries TRBV9 and TRBJ2-2; the D gene could be TRBD1 or TRBD2 (5 bases each). Trimming removed 4 bases from V and 8 bases from J, with 18 bases in between. The length of the CDR3 is 15 residues. CDR1 is SGDLS, CDR2 YYNGEE, per germline. Written as DNA, the CDR3 is TGTGCCAGCAGCTCTCCCGGGGCTGCAGGGGGGGAGCTGTTTTTT. Its translation: CASSSPGAAGGELFF.

The rearrangement uses TRBV15 and TRBJ2-1; D not resolved. This CDR3 region has 12 residues. Germline V gene data show CDR1 as LNHNV and CDR2 as YYDKDF (reference sequence). V lost 3 bases, J lost 6 bases, and 6 bases lay in between. This CDR3 reads CATSRGFNEQFF. As DNA, the CDR3 is TGTGCCACCAGCAGGGGGTTCAATGAGCAGTTCTTC.

The rearrangement links TRBV5-4 to TRBJ2-2; D perhaps matches TRBD1 (6 bases). The CDR3 has 16 amino acids. Trimming took off 2 bases at V and 6 bases at J, with 17 bases between the two ends. CDR1 is SGHNT, CDR2 YYREEE, per germline (reference sequence). CDR3 coding DNA: TGTGCCAGCAGCTTCACACCAACAGGGTCGGCCGGGGAGCTGTTTTTT. Its translation: CASSFTPTGSAGELFF.

V and J are TRBV30 and TRBJ1-6; D is perhaps TRBD1 (5 bases). Deletions cut 3 bases from V and 0 bases from J, with 15 bases between. The CDR3 has 17 residues. CDR1 is GTSNPN and CDR2 is SVGIG in the germline V gene (reference sequence). The CDR3 sequence: CAWSIRDSSSYNSPLHF. For the CDR3, the DNA is TGTGCCTGGAGCATCCGGGACTCTAGCTCCTATAATTCACCCCTCCACTTT.

The V and J genes are TRBV6-1 and TRBJ2-2; TRBD1 is a possible D gene (6 bases). Per the germline V gene, CDR1 is MNHNS and CDR2 is SASEGT. The CDR3 is 13 residues long. Trimming removed 8 bases from V and 6 bases from J, with 13 bases in between. The CDR3 here is CASPGHLSGELFF. Written as DNA, the CDR3 is TGTGCCAGCCCGGGACACCTGTCCGGGGAGCTGTTTTTT.